The 27 T cell receptor beta chains in this list originate from one sample, sequenced in a study of CD8 T cells in Susac syndrome. RNA totalling about 0.45 to 1 ug underwent reverse transcription with random hexamers. TCRdb ran MiXCR on the immunoSEQ multiplex PCR reads and lists one entry per CDR3 protein. The sample yields about 180,000 distinct CDR3 sequences, 95% seen once. The sample comprised CD8+ T cells from PBMCs. These receptors all stem from a human donor with multiple sclerosis.

The chain uses TRBV7-9 and TRBJ2-1; 11 bases match TRBD2. V trimming: 2 bases; J trimming: 10 bases; junction bases outside the gene matches: 7. CDR1 and CDR2 (germline): SEHNR, FQNEAQ (reference sequence). The CDR3 is 15 residues long. CDR3 region: CASSLFLAGGREQFF. The CDR3 nucleotides read TGTGCCAGCAGCTTATTCCTAGCGGGAGGTCGAGAGCAGTTCTTC.

A few counts support this clonotype. This chain connects TRBV27 to TRBJ2-1; either TRBD1 or TRBD2 may fit D (5 bases each). CDR3 length: 14 residues. Trimming cost V 3 bases and J 4 bases, with 10 bases left between them. The germline CDR1 and CDR2 sequences are MNHEY and SMNVEV (reference sequence). The CDR3 is CASSFGTDYNEQFF. The CDR3 DNA follows: TGTGCCAGCAGTTTTGGGACGGATTACAATGAGCAGTTCTTC.

The V gene is TRBV28, the J gene TRBJ2-7; no clear D gene. V dropped 4 bases and J dropped 6 bases, with 7 bases sitting between them. The CDR3 totals 11 residues. The germline V gene encodes CDR1 MDHEN and CDR2 SYDVKM. The chain's CDR3 is CASSSMGEQYF. The CDR3 region has the DNA TGTGCCAGCAGTTCGATGGGCGAGCAGTACTTC.

The chain links TRBV27 to TRBJ1-5, with no clear D. The germline V and J ends were trimmed by 4 bases and 2 bases, with 15 bases remaining between them. CDR1 and CDR2 from the germline V gene are MNHEY and SMNVEV (reference sequence). The CDR3 covers 16 residues. CDR3 nucleotide sequence: TGTGCCAGCAGTTCGCTGCGGGTAGAGGGCAATCAGCCCCAGCATTTT. It yields the protein CASSSLRVEGNQPQHF.

The gene calls are TRBV7-9 and TRBJ2-5; D call uncertain. This CDR3 spans 15 amino acids. Trimming removed 0 bases from V and 2 bases from J, with 10 bases in between. In germline, CDR1 is SEHNR, CDR2 FQNEAQ (reference sequence). The CDR3 loop is CASSLAPATQETQYF. The CDR3 region has the DNA TGTGCCAGCAGCTTAGCGCCTGCGACACAAGAGACCCAGTACTTC.

This chain's CDR3 is CSARDTRSPYNSPLHF. CDR3 nucleotide sequence: TGCAGTGCTAGAGATACGAGGAGCCCCTATAATTCACCCCTCCACTTT. The V call is TRBV20-1, the J call TRBJ1-6; the D is unclear. V was cut by 0 bases and J by 2 bases, with 11 bases left in between. Per germline, CDR1 DFQATT and CDR2 SNEGSKA (reference sequence). This CDR3 region has 16 residues.

This rearrangement joins TRBV3-1 to TRBJ2-7; TRBD1 matches 7 bases. Germline V gene lookup returns CDR1 LGHDT and CDR2 YNNKEL (reference sequence). This CDR3 is 15 amino acids long. Unmatched junction bases numbered 5, after V lost 1 base and J lost 2 bases. CDR3 in amino acids: CASSQVWDSTYEQYF. The CDR3 DNA follows: TGTGCCAGCAGCCAAGTCTGGGACAGCACCTACGAGCAGTACTTC.

DNA for the CDR3: TGTGCCAGCAGCTATTCTAGCGGACACACAGATACGCAGTATTTT. This codes for CASSYSSGHTDTQYF. The rearrangement joins TRBV9 to TRBJ2-3; 7 bases are shared with TRBD2. Germline loops: CDR1 SGDLS, CDR2 YYNGEE. The CDR3 length is 15 residues. V was pared by 4 bases and J by 2 bases, with 7 bases of the junction left unmatched.

The chain uses TRBV9 and TRBJ1-5, with TRBD1 matching 7 bases. This CDR3 contains 13 residues. Germline V CDR1 and CDR2: SGDLS, YYNGEE. The ends lost 4 bases at V and 9 bases at J; junction bases unmatched: 7. In DNA form, the CDR3 reads TGTGCCAGCAGCACCGAGACAGGGCTGCCCCAGCATTTT. This gives the protein CASSTETGLPQHF.

The chain couples TRBV7-9 to TRBJ2-1; D remains unclear. The germline gives CDR1 SEHNR, CDR2 FQNEAQ (reference sequence). This CDR3 is 15 amino acids long. V gave up 2 bases and J gave up 0 bases, with 8 bases separating them. The CDR3 DNA is TGTGCCAGCAGCTTACAAGTTGGCTCCTACAATGAGCAGTTCTTC. This translates into CASSLQVGSYNEQFF.

The chain couples TRBV5-6 to TRBJ2-1; D may be TRBD2 (5 bases). V dropped 0 bases and J dropped 6 bases, with 10 bases sitting between them. Germline CDR1 is SGHDT and CDR2 is YYEEEE. The CDR3 sequence is 14 residues long. For the CDR3, the DNA is TGTGCCAGCAGCTTGGTAGCGTCGGTCAATGAGCAGTTCTTC. Translating it yields CASSLVASVNEQFF. Drawing the rest from reference TRBV5-6 and TRBJ2-1, the complete variable domain is DAGVTQSPTHLIKTRGQQVTLRCSPKSGHDTVSWYQQALGQGPQFIFQYYEEEERQRGNFPDRFSGHQFPNYSSELNVNALLLGDSALYLCASSLVASVNEQFFGPGTRLTVL.

This chain joins TRBV2 and TRBJ2-3; no firm D call. V lost 7 bases to trimming and J lost 5 bases, with 10 bases between them. The V gene's germline CDR1 is SNHLY and CDR2 FYNNEI. This CDR3 has 12 amino acids. This CDR3 reads CASTDRKDTQYF. The CDR3 DNA is TGTGCCAGCACTGACCGTAAAGATACGCAGTATTTT.

This clonotype appeared a single time. This chain joins TRBV28 and TRBJ2-7, with TRBD2 as a possible D gene (5 bases). Trimming took 6 bases from V and 3 from J, leaving 9 bases between them. This CDR3 has 12 residues. Germline V CDR1 and CDR2: MDHEN, SYDVKM. CDR3 in amino acids: CASRGLGYEQYF. For the CDR3, the DNA is TGTGCCAGCAGAGGACTCGGCTACGAGCAGTACTTC.

This chain links TRBV28 with TRBJ1-5, with D tentatively TRBD1 (5 bases). The V and J ends lost 6 bases and 6 bases respectively, with 21 bases between them. Germline CDR1 MDHEN, CDR2 SYDVKM. The CDR3 has 16 amino acids. CDR3 DNA sequence: TGTGCCAGCAGCCCAGAGGCAGGGAGATTCGGTCAGCCCCAGCATTTT. It is translated as CASSPEAGRFGQPQHF.

The chain couples TRBV4-1 to TRBJ1-5; D is perhaps TRBD1 (5 bases). Trimming left V 4 bases short and J 2 bases short, with 12 bases between. CDR3 size: 15 residues. Germline V lookup: CDR1 MGHRA, CDR2 YSYEKL. The CDR3 loop reads CASSRALGGNQPQHF. CDR3 in DNA: TGCGCCAGCAGCCGGGCCTTGGGGGGCAATCAGCCCCAGCATTTT.

The J gene is TRBJ2-1, the V gene TRBV7-8, with 8 bases lining up with TRBD1. After removal of 5 bases from V and 4 bases from J, the junction contained 4 bases not matched to a gene. The CDR3 is 14 amino acids. Germline V gene lookup returns CDR1 SGHVS and CDR2 FQNEAQ. The CDR3 DNA reads TGTGCCAGCAGCGGACAGGGTCTATACAATGAGCAGTTCTTC. Translated, it gives CASSGQGLYNEQFF.

This chain uses TRBV18 with TRBJ2-7; D is uncertain. This CDR3 has 13 residues. V dropped 2 bases and J dropped 1 base, with 6 bases sitting between them. Germline CDR1 and CDR2: KGHSH and LQKENI. The CDR3 sequence is CASSPEASYEQYF. The CDR3, as DNA: TGTGCCAGCTCACCAGAGGCTTCCTACGAGCAGTACTTC.

The chain joins TRBV14 to TRBJ1-2, with a tentative D call TRBD1 (6 bases). Germline CDR1 SGHDN, CDR2 FVKESK. Trimming left V 0 bases short and J 3 bases short, with 8 bases between. The CDR3 is made up of 14 amino acids. CDR3 loop: CASSQDWGHYGYTF. The DNA of the CDR3 is TGTGCCAGCAGCCAAGATTGGGGGCACTATGGCTACACCTTC. Supplemented by reference TRBV14 and TRBJ1-2, the full variable domain reads EAGVTQFPSHSVIEKGQTVTLRCDPISGHDNLYWYRRVMGKEIKFLLHFVKESKQDESGMPNNRFLAERTGGTYSTLKVQPAELEDSGVYFCASSQDWGHYGYTFGSGTRLTVV.

This chain uses TRBV29-1 with TRBJ1-2; no clear D gene. The CDR3 has 12 amino acids. CDR1 is SQVTM and CDR2 is ANQGSEA in the germline V gene. Trimming cost V 4 bases and J 2 bases, with 8 bases left between them. The CDR3 region is CSVGEGNYGYTF. For the CDR3, the DNA is TGCAGCGTTGGAGAAGGAAACTATGGCTACACCTTC.

V gene TRBV27 combines with J gene TRBJ2-5, with D uncertain. V lost 4 bases and J lost 5, with 11 bases in between. Germline V CDR1 and CDR2: MNHEY, SMNVEV (reference sequence). This CDR3 is built from 13 residues. The CDR3 DNA is TGTGCCAGCAGTTCCCCCCCAGAGGAGACCCAGTACTTC. It yields the protein CASSSPPEETQYF.

The chain joins TRBV9 to TRBJ2-7; 8 bases map to TRBD1. Germline CDR1 SGDLS, CDR2 YYNGEE. Germline trimming cut 3 bases from V and 3 bases from J; bases unmatched to any gene: 8. The CDR3 totals 15 residues. The CDR3: CASSGGSDRDYEQYF. The CDR3 bases are TGTGCCAGCAGCGGGGGGTCGGACAGGGACTACGAGCAGTACTTC.

V usage is TRBV14 and J usage is TRBJ2-3; TRBD2 might be the D (7 bases). The CDR3 length is 15 residues. Deletions cut 4 bases from V and 0 bases from J, with 11 bases between. Germline CDR1 SGHDN, CDR2 FVKESK. The CDR3 protein is CASSLRGGSTDTQYF. The CDR3 DNA reads TGTGCCAGCAGCCTCAGGGGAGGGAGCACAGATACGCAGTATTTT.

This chain uses TRBV3-1 with TRBJ1-1, with a tentative D call TRBD1 (5 bases). Germline CDR1 LGHDT, CDR2 YNNKEL (reference sequence). The CDR3 is 12 residues long. Between the trimmed V and J ends, which lost 7 bases and 1 base, there was a span of 7 bases. The CDR3 DNA is TGTGCCAGCAAGGGACGGAACACTGAAGCTTTCTTT. Amino acid sequence: CASKGRNTEAFF.

This chain joins TRBV20-1 and TRBJ1-2; 9 bases line up with TRBD1. Germline V gives CDR1 DFQATT, CDR2 SNEGSKA (reference sequence). This CDR3 contains 11 residues. V shed 7 bases, J shed 6 bases, and the junction held 3 bases outside the gene matches. The CDR3 DNA is TGCAGTGTATGGACAGGGGATGGCTACACCTTC. As protein: CSVWTGDGYTF.

The gene calls are TRBV29-1 and TRBJ1-2; D not resolved. The germline gives CDR1 SQVTM, CDR2 ANQGSEA. The ends were cut back, 6 bases at V and 6 bases at J, with 11 bases in the middle. The length of the CDR3 is 11 residues. CDR3 DNA sequence: TGCAGCGTCGAACCTCCTAATGGCTACACCTTC. It codes for CSVEPPNGYTF.

This sequence joins TRBV11-2 and TRBJ2-3, with 9 bases identical to TRBD2. Trimming cost V 1 base and J 5 bases; bases outside gene matches: 16. CDR1 and CDR2 from the germline V gene are SGHAT and FQNNGV. The CDR3 length is 19 residues. The CDR3 DNA is TGTGCCAGCAGCTTAGCCGGTGGTGGCGGGAGGGCCGGGGTAGATACGCAGTATTTT. It is translated as CASSLAGGGGRAGVDTQYF.

This clonotype has only one observation. The chain joins TRBV20-1 to TRBJ2-3; 10 bases align to TRBD2. CDR3 size: 17 residues. Germline loops: CDR1 DFQATT, CDR2 SNEGSKA (reference sequence). Unmatched junction bases numbered 11, after V lost 3 bases and J lost 2 bases. The CDR3 coding sequence is TGCAGTGCTAGCCCATACCTACTAGCGGGAAACACAGATACGCAGTATTTT. Encoded protein: CSASPYLLAGNTDTQYF.